Listed below are T cell receptor beta chains from one sample, sequenced in a study of T cells after somatic rescue of genetic block. Repertoires were generated with immunoSEQ multiplex PCR, while TCRdb's copy carries only in-frame clones and drops some. The sample includes over 14,000 clones, approximately 70% of them seen just once. Material for sequencing was peripheral blood mononuclear cells (PBMCs). These receptors all stem from a boy aged 5-17 years. CDR3s include the opening cysteine and the closing phenylalanine or tryptophan. Each record gives: V gene, D gene, clone size, J gene, CDR3 DNA, CDR3 protein. D genes are given only for firm matches. Part of the rows lack a size; the others show once, few, many or a class for expanded clones.

TRBV5-1	-	-	TRBJ1-5	TGCGCCAGCAGCTTGGCCGGGGTGGGCAATCAGCCCCAGCATTTT	CASSLAGVGNQPQHF
TRBV7-3	-	-	TRBJ2-1	TGTGCCAGCAGCTCCACCAGGTCCTCCTACAATGAGCAGTTCTTC	CASSSTRSSYNEQFF
TRBV9	TRBD2	-	TRBJ2-1	TGTGCCAGCAGCGTAGCCCCGACTAGCGGGAGAAACTACAATGAGCAGTTCTTC	CASSVAPTSGRNYNEQFF
TRBV6-1	TRBD1	-	TRBJ1-2	TGTGCCAGCAGCTCCAGGGGGCAGAACTATGGCTACACCTTC	CASSSRGQNYGYTF
TRBV4-1	-	-	TRBJ1-6	TGCGCCAGCAGCCAGGGAGGCTCCTATAATTCACCCCTCCACTTT	CASSQGGSYNSPLHF
TRBV6-6	-	-	TRBJ2-7	TGTGCCAGCAGCCCAGTAGGCAGGGGTTACGAGCAGTACTTC	CASSPVGRGYEQYF
TRBV4-1	TRBD1	-	TRBJ1-5	TGCGCCAGCAGCCAAGCGGAGGGATACAGGGGGGATCAGCCCCAGCATTTT	CASSQAEGYRGDQPQHF
TRBV9	-	-	TRBJ2-1	TGTGCCAGCAGCGTAGGGTCTAACAATGAGCAGTTCTTC	CASSVGSNNEQFF
TRBV7-8	TRBD1	few	TRBJ2-6	TGTGCCAGCAGAAGACAGGGCCTCTGGGGGGCCAACGTCCTGACTTTC	CASRRQGLWGANVLTF
TRBV18	-	medium-sized	TRBJ1-1	TGTGCCAGCTCACCGAGACAGATGAACACTGAAGCTTTCTTT	CASSPRQMNTEAFF
TRBV29-1	-	-	TRBJ1-2	TGCAGCGTTGACGGGGGCGGCTACACCTTC	CSVDGGGYTF
TRBV7-2	-	few	TRBJ1-5	TGTGCCAGCAGCACGGGACGGATTAGCAATCAGCCCCAGCATTTT	CASSTGRISNQPQHF
TRBV5-4	-	-	TRBJ2-7	TGTGCCAGCAGCCGCTCGGGCGAGCAGTACTTC	CASSRSGEQYF
TRBV19	TRBD2	-	TRBJ2-3	TGTGCCAGTAGTGCGACTAGCGGGGCCACAGATACGCAGTATTTT	CASSATSGATDTQYF
TRBV2	-	-	TRBJ2-2	TGTGCCAACGAGGGGGGCGCCGGGGAGCTGTTTTTT	CANEGGAGELFF
TRBV12-5	-	-	TRBJ2-3	TGTGCTAGTGGTTTGGAGAGCAGGGAGTTCTCTAGCACAGATACGCAGTATTTT	CASGLESREFSSTDTQYF
TRBV7-9	-	few	TRBJ2-3	TGTGCCAGCAGCTCACTTTATCGAGATACGCAGTATTTT	CASSSLYRDTQYF
TRBV6-5	-	few	TRBJ1-6	TGTGCCAGCAGTTTCCCTTTGGACGATTCACCCCTCCACTTT	CASSFPLDDSPLHF
TRBV18	TRBD2	-	TRBJ2-7	TGTGCCAGCTCACCCGGGACTAGGGACTACGAGCAGTACTTC	CASSPGTRDYEQYF
TRBV19	-	-	TRBJ2-7	TGTGCCACACACCCAGGGAGTCCCTACGAGCAGTACTTC	CATHPGSPYEQYF
TRBV23-1	-	-	TRBJ1-1	TGCGCCAGCAGTCCATGGGATTGGGGGAAAGGTGAAGCTTTCTTT	CASSPWDWGKGEAFF
TRBV28	TRBD1	few	TRBJ2-3	TGTGCCAGCAGTTTATACGGACAGGGGATTTCAACAGATACGCAGTATTTT	CASSLYGQGISTDTQYF
TRBV11-2	TRBD1	-	TRBJ2-7	TGTGCCGGCAGGATAGGTGGGACAGCCTCCCACGAGCAGCACTTC	CAGRIGGTASHEQHF
TRBV5-8	-	-	TRBJ2-1	TGTGCCAGCAGCTTGGGCCAAGGCCTTTACAATGAGCAGTTCTTC	CASSLGQGLYNEQFF
TRBV7-8	TRBD1	-	TRBJ1-6	TGTGCCAGCAGCAAACCGGGACAGCAGAAAGGCCTCCACTTT	CASSKPGQQKGLHF
TRBV7-8	TRBD2	-	TRBJ2-1	TGTGCCAGCAGCTTAGGGCCAGCGGGGGGTAATGAGCAGTTCTTC	CASSLGPAGGNEQFF
TRBV18	-	-	TRBJ1-4	TGTGCCAGCGCCGAGTATGAAAAACTGTTTTTT	CASAEYEKLFF
TRBV28	-	-	TRBJ1-1	TGTGCCAGCAGTTTAGTGCGGAACACTGAAGCTTTCTTT	CASSLVRNTEAFF
TRBV6-1	-	-	TRBJ1-5	TGTGCCAGCATAAGGTCAGGGGAGCAGCCCCAGCATTTT	CASIRSGEQPQHF
TRBV30	-	few	TRBJ1-1	TGTGCCTGGAGCTCTCGGATGTTGAACACTGAAGCTTTCTTT	CAWSSRMLNTEAFF
TRBV30	TRBD1	-	TRBJ2-2	TGTGCCTGGAGTGTAAGGGGGCTGTACACCGGGGAGCTGTTTTTT	CAWSVRGLYTGELFF
TRBV28	-	-	TRBJ1-2	TGTGCCAGCAGTTTAGGTGCTAACTATGGCTACACCTTC	CASSLGANYGYTF
TRBV5-1	-	-	TRBJ1-5	TGCGCCAGCAGCCCGGAGGGGGACAGCAATCAGCCCCAGCATTTT	CASSPEGDSNQPQHF
TRBV19	-	-	TRBJ2-7	TGTGCCAGTTCCCGGGTTTCCGGGACCTACTACGAGCAGTACTTC	CASSRVSGTYYEQYF
TRBV2	-	-	TRBJ1-6	TGTGCCAGCTCTATAGGGGGATCCTATAATTCACCCCTCCACTTT	CASSIGGSYNSPLHF
TRBV30	-	-	TRBJ1-2	TGTGCCTGGAGGTGGGACCACTATGGCTACACCTTC	CAWRWDHYGYTF